Here is one T cell receptor beta chain with its context. Its specificity is not known. MiXCR, applied by TCRdb to the RT-PCR reads, yields one record per CDR3 protein. The table shows approximately 570,000 distinct CDR3 sequences, with 7.6% occurring only once. The data were obtained in a study of response to subunit inactivated influenza vaccine. Study results and limitations: Each seasonal influenza vaccination recruits few new T cells, the authors suggested.

The germline V and J ends were trimmed by 4 bases and 6 bases, with 13 bases remaining between them. CDR1 SGHDN and CDR2 FVKESK come from the germline V gene. This CDR3 contains 14 residues. The sequence was collected from a man between 50 and 75 years old who received an inactivated influenza vaccine. The material was PBMCs from blood, obtained 23 to 25 months after vaccination. The chain links TRBV14 to TRBJ2-1; D remains unclear. Here the CDR3 DNA reads TGTGCCAGCAGCCCCGGTGGGGTTGGCAATGAGCAGTTCTTC. This gives the protein CASSPGGVGNEQFF.